The 27 T cell receptor beta chains reported below all come from one sample, sequenced in a study of beta chain features in type 1 diabetes. Study conclusions and caveats: Researchers report that Type 1 diabetes patients had moderately but significantly shorter TCRB CDR3s across all four CD4+ subsets.

Since all of the isolated RNA was reverse transcribed, expressed TCRB transcripts were what got sequenced. Libraries were prepared by immunoSEQ multiplex PCR; TCRdb keeps only in-frame clonotypes and omits some of them. Of about 260,000 clones in the sample, about a fifth are singletons; the top ten hold less than 0.03%. Their recognized antigens are unknown. Material for sequencing was naive CD4+ T cells from blood. Receptor source: a woman in her 40s with type 1 diabetes.

This clone showed up just a few times. V and J are TRBV28 and TRBJ2-7; the D gene is possibly TRBD1 (5 bases). V was cut by 6 bases and J by 2 bases, with 14 bases left in between. The germline CDR1 and CDR2 sequences are MDHEN and SYDVKM. The CDR3 spans 14 residues. CDR3 sequence: CASRKPDRPYEQYF. CDR3 sequence (DNA): TGTGCCAGCAGAAAACCTGACAGACCCTACGAGCAGTACTTC.

This clone was counted a few times. The V and J genes are TRBV6-6 and TRBJ1-2; D is ambiguous. The CDR3 is 12 amino acids. Germline CDR1 MNHNY, CDR2 SVGAGI (reference sequence). V was shortened by 6 bases and J by 2 bases, with 7 bases between the two germline ends. CDR3 region: CASRSGNYGYTF. The CDR3 DNA is TGTGCCAGCAGGAGCGGAAACTATGGCTACACCTTC.

Only a few counts were recorded for this clone. The chain joins TRBV4-1 to TRBJ1-1, with unresolved D. V shed 3 bases and J shed 6 bases, with 11 bases lying between them. Germline loops: CDR1 MGHRA, CDR2 YSYEKL. The CDR3 runs 13 residues. The CDR3 protein is CASSHGVQAEAFF. The CDR3 DNA is TGCGCCAGCAGCCACGGGGTGCAAGCTGAAGCTTTCTTT.

The DNA for the CDR3 is TGCGCCAGCAGCCCTCAGGGCGGTTCCTACGAGCAGTACTTC. Protein product: CASSPQGGSYEQYF. V and J are TRBV4-1 and TRBJ2-7; possible D gene TRBD1, 5 bases. Germline CDR1 and CDR2: MGHRA and YSYEKL. V gave up 4 bases and J gave up 1 base, with 11 bases separating them. The CDR3 consists of 14 residues.

The chain combines TRBV4-3 with TRBJ2-5, with 8 bases identical to TRBD2. Germline assignment: CDR1 LGHNA and CDR2 YSLEER. V lost 1 base to trimming and J lost 5 bases; unmatched junction nucleotides: 12. CDR3 length: 17 amino acids. CDR3 coding DNA: TGCGCCAGCAGCCAAGGTGCCGCCCGGGAGGGCCAGGAGACCCAGTACTTC. It translates to CASSQGAAREGQETQYF.

The chain joins TRBV28 to TRBJ2-5; D possibly corresponds to TRBD2 (6 bases). CDR3 length equals 15 residues. The germline gives CDR1 MDHEN, CDR2 SYDVKM. V dropped 7 bases and J dropped 0 bases, with 15 bases sitting between them. The CDR3 protein is CASTSAPANQETQYF. CDR3 DNA sequence: TGTGCCAGCACTAGCGCTCCGGCAAACCAAGAGACCCAGTACTTC.

This rearrangement joins TRBV5-1 to TRBJ2-3; perhaps TRBD1 as D (6 bases). Germline CDR1 SGHRS, CDR2 YFSETQ. V was pared by 1 base and J by 2 bases, with 14 bases between. The CDR3 covers 16 residues. CDR3 nucleotides: TGCGCCAGCAGCTTGTATCCAGGGGCCGCCACAGATACGCAGTATTTT. Protein: CASSLYPGAATDTQYF.

This clone has only a few counts. The chain uses TRBV18 and TRBJ2-6; unclear D gene. The CDR3 is made up of 14 amino acids. Germline assignment: CDR1 KGHSH and CDR2 LQKENI. The V and J ends lost 3 bases and 1 base respectively, with 4 bases between them. The CDR3: CASSPRSGANVLTF. CDR3 in DNA: TGTGCCAGCTCACCTAGATCTGGGGCCAACGTCCTGACTTTC.

CDR3 sequence reads: CASSARVNGYTF. The CDR3 DNA is TGTGCCAGCAGCGCCAGGGTTAATGGCTACACCTTC. This chain links TRBV7-2 with TRBJ1-2; D is perhaps TRBD1 (5 bases). Germline loops: CDR1 SGHTA, CDR2 FQGNSA. This CDR3 contains 12 residues. V was trimmed by 5 bases and J by 6 bases, leaving 10 bases between them.

The chain couples TRBV19 to TRBJ2-5, with 8 nucleotides matching TRBD1. The CDR3 runs 14 residues. Germline-derived CDR1 and CDR2 are LNHDA and SQIVND (reference sequence). With 5 bases clipped from V and 1 base from J, the junction kept 3 bases outside the gene matches. The CDR3 DNA follows: TGTGCCAGTAGTCGGGGACAGGCCCAAGAGACCCAGTACTTC. This translates into CASSRGQAQETQYF.

This clone was observed a handful of times. The rearrangement uses TRBV9 and TRBJ2-7, with D possibly TRBD1 on 6 matching bases. Trimming cost V 0 bases and J 1 base, with 11 bases left between them. Germline assignment: CDR1 SGDLS and CDR2 YYNGEE. This CDR3 contains 15 residues. The CDR3 spells CASSVGDTGSYEQYF. The DNA for the CDR3 is TGTGCCAGCAGCGTAGGGGACACCGGTTCCTACGAGCAGTACTTC.

This clone turned up a few times. The V and J genes are TRBV6-5 and TRBJ1-2; D gene unclear. The germline gives CDR1 MNHEY, CDR2 SVGAGI. This CDR3 has 14 residues. The V end was cut by 2 bases, the J end by 3 bases, with 10 bases between. The CDR3, as DNA: TGTGCCAGCAGTTACACGGGTATCGACTATGGCTACACCTTC. Its protein product is CASSYTGIDYGYTF.

The V gene is TRBV5-4, the J gene TRBJ2-1; no clear D. V gave up 0 bases and J gave up 4 bases, with 8 bases separating them. This CDR3 contains 14 residues. Germline assignment: CDR1 SGHNT and CDR2 YYREEE (reference sequence). The chain's CDR3 is CASSLGQDYNEQFF. In nucleotides, the CDR3 is TGTGCCAGCAGCTTGGGGCAGGATTACAATGAGCAGTTCTTC.

The chain joins TRBV23-1 to TRBJ1-3, with TRBD1 as a possible D gene (6 bases). TRBV23-1 is an ORF; its function is uncertain. The V end lost 0 bases, the J end lost 4 bases, and 10 bases lay between the germline ends. The CDR3 totals 15 residues. The CDR3 DNA is TGCGCCAGCAGTCAATCTAGGGGGAACGGAAACACCATATATTTT. This translates into CASSQSRGNGNTIYF.

The gene calls are TRBV2 and TRBJ1-5; a possible D gene is TRBD1 (5 bases). This CDR3 region has 14 residues. V was pared by 2 bases and J by 0 bases, with 5 bases between. Germline V gives CDR1 SNHLY, CDR2 FYNNEI. The chain's CDR3 is CASSEQGSNQPQHF. The CDR3 DNA reads TGTGCCAGCAGTGAACAGGGTAGCAATCAGCCCCAGCATTTT.

V usage is TRBV27 and J usage is TRBJ2-5; TRBD2 is a possible D gene (5 bases). The germline V gene encodes CDR1 MNHEY and CDR2 SMNVEV (reference sequence). The germline V and J ends were trimmed by 8 bases and 5 bases, with 12 bases remaining between them. The CDR3 spans 12 residues. CDR3 sequence reads: CASGFEGETQYF. Written as DNA, the CDR3 is TGTGCCAGCGGGTTCGAGGGCGAGACCCAGTACTTC.

The CDR3 nucleotides are TGTGCCTGGAGTGCACTGGACTGGAGCAATGAGCAGTTCTTC. Translating gives CAWSALDWSNEQFF. The chain combines TRBV30 with TRBJ2-1; the D gene is possibly TRBD2 (5 bases). Trimming shortened V by 1 base and J by 6 bases, and 13 bases separated the two germline ends. The CDR3 spans 14 residues. The germline gives CDR1 GTSNPN, CDR2 SVGIG (reference sequence).

The chain is built from TRBV6-4 and TRBJ1-1; D unclear. The CDR3 is made up of 13 amino acids. Trimming removed 4 bases at V and 2 bases at J, with 8 bases between. CDR1 MRHNA and CDR2 SNTAGT come from the germline V gene. CDR3 amino acids: CASSVTTNTEAFF. The CDR3 coding sequence is TGTGCCAGCAGTGTCACCACTAACACTGAAGCTTTCTTT.

This chain joins TRBV18 and TRBJ2-1; D is perhaps TRBD1 (6 bases). The length of the CDR3 is 15 residues. Germline V gene sequence: CDR1 KGHSH, CDR2 LQKENI. Trimming cost V 2 bases and J 2 bases, with 10 bases left between them. CDR3 DNA: TGTGCCAGCTCACCAGGCAGGGGAACCTACAATGAGCAGTTCTTC. Amino acid sequence: CASSPGRGTYNEQFF.

This clone was counted only a few times. This chain connects TRBV4-3 to TRBJ2-7; tentatively, D is TRBD1 (6 bases). V was shortened by 2 bases and J by 7 bases, with 9 bases between the two germline ends. The CDR3 contains 12 residues. CDR1 is LGHNA, CDR2 YSLEER, per germline. The CDR3 loop is CASSQSTGEQYF. The CDR3 DNA follows: TGCGCCAGCAGCCAATCTACAGGGGAGCAGTACTTC.

V is TRBV27 and J is TRBJ1-1; 7 bases are shared with TRBD1. With V trimmed by 3 bases and J by 10 bases, 8 bases remained unmatched. The CDR3 spans 13 residues. Germline CDR1 MNHEY, CDR2 SMNVEV (reference sequence). As DNA, the CDR3 is TGTGCCAGCAGTTTTCGGACAGGAAGGGCAGCTTTCTTT. It encodes CASSFRTGRAAFF.

This chain joins TRBV7-9 and TRBJ1-2; D not resolved. V was pared by 5 bases and J by 3 bases, with 16 bases between. The CDR3 covers 15 residues. From germline, CDR1 is SEHNR and CDR2 FQNEAQ (reference sequence). CDR3 sequence (DNA): TGTGCCAGCAGCCTAAACTTGGAGGGAGACTATGGCTACACCTTC. Its protein is CASSLNLEGDYGYTF.

The J gene is TRBJ2-3, the V gene TRBV18; 8 bases map to TRBD1. Germline assignment: CDR1 KGHSH and CDR2 LQKENI. The CDR3 sequence is 16 residues long. The V segment lost 1 base and the J segment 2 bases; nucleotides outside the gene matches: 5. CDR3 in DNA: TGTGCCAGCTCACCACGCGGACAGGGTCCCACAGATACGCAGTATTTT. It specifies CASSPRGQGPTDTQYF.

This clone was recorded a few times. This chain connects TRBV25-1 to TRBJ2-1, with D possibly being TRBD2 (6 bases). The CDR3 spans 14 residues. Germline loops: CDR1 MGHDK, CDR2 SYGVNS. V was shortened by 5 bases and J by 5 bases, with 13 bases between the two germline ends. The CDR3 sequence is CASSSGTPHNEQFF. CDR3 nucleotides: TGTGCCAGCAGTTCCGGGACTCCACACAATGAGCAGTTCTTC.

This clone has more than one count but fewer than ten. The chain joins TRBV11-2 to TRBJ1-1; D might be TRBD1 (5 bases). Deletions cut 2 bases from V and 0 bases from J, with 10 bases between. CDR3 length equals 15 residues. Germline lookup yields CDR1 SGHAT and CDR2 FQNNGV. CDR3 in amino acids: CASSLRGGLNTEAFF. The CDR3, as DNA: TGTGCCAGCAGCTTACGGGGGGGATTGAACACTGAAGCTTTCTTT. The full variable domain, with the rest looked up from reference TRBV11-2 and TRBJ1-1, is EAGVAQSPRYKIIEKRQSVAFWCNPISGHATLYWYQQILGQGPKLLIQFQNNGVVDDSQLPKDRFSAERLKGVDSTLKIQPAKLEDSAVYLCASSLRGGLNTEAFFGQGTRLTVV.

This chain connects TRBV5-1 to TRBJ1-6; 9 bases map to TRBD1. CDR1 and CDR2 (germline): SGHRS, YFSETQ. The CDR3 length is 13 residues. The junction had 7 bases not matched to a gene; V was cut back by 10 bases and J by 8 bases. The DNA for the CDR3 is TGCGCCTCAAGGGACAGGGAAGATTCACCCCTCCACTTT. Protein product: CASRDREDSPLHF.

V is TRBV30 and J is TRBJ2-3; the match to TRBD2 covers 12 bases. Losses at the gene ends were 2 bases for V and 3 bases for J; bases not matched to a gene: 9. Germline-derived CDR1 and CDR2 are GTSNPN and SVGIG (reference sequence). This CDR3 comprises 17 residues. The CDR3 here is CAWSRRRTSGTTDTQYF. DNA for the CDR3: TGTGCCTGGAGTCGTAGGCGGACTAGCGGGACAACAGATACGCAGTATTTT. Variable domain in full (rest from reference TRBV30 and TRBJ2-3): SQTIHQWPATLVQPVGSPLSLECTVEGTSNPNLYWYRQAAGRGLQLLFYSVGIGQISSEVPQNLSASRPQDRQFILSSKKLLLSDSGFYLCAWSRRRTSGTTDTQYFGPGTRLTVL.